Shown below are 27 T cell receptor beta chains from a single sample sequenced in a study of cytomegalovirus exposure and HLA in healthy donors. PCR primers comprised 60 Vbeta and 13 Jbeta primers. The data were produced by immunoSEQ multiplex PCR, yet TCRdb's version contains in-frame clones alone and is incomplete. The table has roughly 250,000 clones, roughly 86% seen once. The sample was PBMCs. All receptors derive from a woman between 40 and 50 years old in good health and CMV-seropositive.

The V call is TRBV7-3, the J call TRBJ2-2, with 9 bases fitting TRBD1. This CDR3 has 19 amino acids. The J segment lost 1 base and the V segment lost 3 bases, leaving 12 bases of the junction unmatched. Per the germline V gene, CDR1 is SGHTA and CDR2 is FQGTGA. The CDR3 is CASSFVAEGQGRNTGELFF. CDR3 coding DNA: TGTGCCAGCAGCTTCGTTGCCGAGGGACAGGGAAGGAACACCGGGGAGCTGTTTTTT.

The gene calls are TRBV6-5 and TRBJ1-5; 8 nucleotides agree with TRBD1. Trimming cost V 0 bases and J 5 bases; bases outside gene matches: 6. CDR1 and CDR2 (germline): MNHEY, SVGAGI. This CDR3 region has 16 residues. The CDR3 region has the DNA TGTGCCAGCAGTTACTCCGGGACAGGAATCGATCAGCCCCAGCATTTT. It is translated as CASSYSGTGIDQPQHF.

The chain links TRBV6-5 to TRBJ2-5; 12 bases are shared with TRBD2. The CDR3 covers 15 residues. Germline CDR1 is MNHEY and CDR2 is SVGAGI. The ends lost 6 bases at V and 6 bases at J; junction bases unmatched: 8. This CDR3 reads CASSFGLAGIKTQYF. As DNA, the CDR3 is TGTGCCAGCAGCTTCGGACTAGCGGGAATCAAGACCCAGTACTTC.

A note on this clone: The junction shows a germline mismatch at one end, possibly a read error. The CDR3 reads CASSRTSGVQETQYF. In nucleotides, the CDR3 is TGTGCTAGCAGCAGGACTAGCGGGGTACAAGAGACCCAGTACTTC. The genes are TRBV7-7 and TRBJ2-5; 12 bases match TRBD2. CDR3 size: 15 residues. Looked up from germline, CDR1 is SSHAT and CDR2 is FNYEAQ (reference sequence).

The chain has TRBV10-3 and TRBJ1-6; no definite D call. The germline gives CDR1 ENHRY, CDR2 SYGVKD. This CDR3 comprises 12 residues. Trimming removed 0 bases from V and 13 bases from J, with 7 bases in between. The CDR3 nucleotides read TGTGCCATCAGTGAGTCGGGCTCGCCCCTCCACTTT. This codes for CAISESGSPLHF.

The chain couples TRBV29-1 to TRBJ1-2, with 7 bases matching TRBD1. V lost 7 bases and J lost 8; bases outside the gene matches: 7. The germline gives CDR1 SQVTM, CDR2 ANQGSEA. The CDR3 length is 11 residues. CDR3 protein: CSADRDGGYTF. CDR3 coding DNA: TGCAGCGCTGACAGGGATGGCGGCTACACCTTC.

The rearrangement joins TRBV6-5 to TRBJ2-7, with D maybe TRBD2 (6 bases). The germline CDR1 and CDR2 sequences are MNHEY and SVGAGI. Trimming removed 6 bases at V and 5 bases at J, with 17 bases between. CDR3 size: 14 residues. Here the CDR3 DNA reads TGTGCCAGCAGCGCGAGGACTAAGAGGAACGAGCAGTACTTC. This encodes CASSARTKRNEQYF.

Here the CDR3 reads CASSLAASGRDTGELFF. The DNA for the CDR3 is TGCGCCAGCAGCTTGGCCGCTAGCGGGAGGGACACCGGGGAGCTGTTTTTT. J is TRBJ2-2 and V is TRBV5-1; 12 bases map to TRBD2. V shed 0 bases, J shed 3 bases, and the junction held 3 bases outside the gene matches. Germline-derived CDR1 and CDR2 are SGHRS and YFSETQ. This CDR3 comprises 17 residues. The whole variable domain, filled in from reference TRBV5-1 and TRBJ2-2, reads KAGVTQTPRYLIKTRGQQVTLSCSPISGHRSVSWYQQTPGQGLQFLFEYFSETQRNKGNFPGRFSGRQFSNSRSEMNVSTLELGDSALYLCASSLAASGRDTGELFFGEGSRLTVL.

A few counts support this clone. This rearrangement joins TRBV11-3 to TRBJ2-1; D unclear. CDR1 and CDR2 from the germline V gene are SGHNT and YENEEA. Trimming removed 8 bases at V and 3 bases at J, with 11 bases between. The CDR3 has 13 residues. CDR3 protein: CASREDSYNEQFF. The CDR3 DNA follows: TGTGCCAGCCGAGAGGATAGCTACAATGAGCAGTTCTTC.

The rearrangement joins TRBV30 to TRBJ1-1; the D gene is possibly TRBD1 (6 bases). V was clipped by 2 bases and J by 1 base, with 8 bases between them. Germline V CDR1 and CDR2: GTSNPN, SVGIG (reference sequence). The CDR3 is made up of 13 amino acids. The CDR3: CAWSRGSNTEAFF. DNA of the CDR3: TGTGCCTGGAGTAGGGGGTCGAACACTGAAGCTTTCTTT.

The chain uses TRBV5-1 and TRBJ2-7; D not resolved. Trimming removed 0 bases from V and 3 bases from J, with 7 bases in between. The V gene's germline CDR1 is SGHRS and CDR2 YFSETQ. CDR3 size: 13 residues. The CDR3 is CASSLGHRYEQYF. In DNA form, the CDR3 reads TGCGCCAGCAGCTTGGGACATCGCTACGAGCAGTACTTC.

There are a few counts of this clone. CDR3 in DNA: TGTGCCAGCAGACTAGGCGGTTTCACAGATACGCAGTATTTT. This sequence encodes CASRLGGFTDTQYF. This chain links TRBV7-2 with TRBJ2-3; D might be TRBD2 (5 bases). Trimming removed 6 bases from V and 2 bases from J, with 12 bases in between. CDR1 and CDR2 (germline): SGHTA, FQGNSA. The CDR3 loop spans 14 amino acids.

The chain recombines TRBV10-3 with TRBJ1-1; no clear D gene. The CDR3 is made up of 12 amino acids. V was trimmed by 3 bases and J by 10 bases, leaving 12 bases between them. Germline CDR1 is ENHRY and CDR2 is SYGVKD. For the CDR3, the DNA is TGTGCCATCAGTGAAGAATATCACAGAGCTTTCTTT. Protein sequence: CAISEEYHRAFF.

The chain couples TRBV7-9 to TRBJ2-1; perhaps TRBD1 as D (7 bases). CDR3 length: 15 residues. Trimming took off 5 bases at V and 2 bases at J, with 13 bases between the two ends. CDR1 and CDR2 from the germline V gene are SEHNR and FQNEAQ (reference sequence). CDR3 nucleotides: TGTGCCAGCAGCCCAGGAGGGGGCCCCTACAATGAGCAGTTCTTC. Translating gives CASSPGGGPYNEQFF.

The chain joins TRBV27 to TRBJ1-6; the match to TRBD1 covers 8 bases. The CDR3 extends over 17 amino acids. Germline V CDR1 and CDR2: MNHEY, SMNVEV (reference sequence). Losses at the gene ends were 5 bases for V and 8 bases for J; bases not matched to a gene: 14. CDR3 protein: CASSPLSGTGFHSPLHF. CDR3 coding DNA: TGTGCCAGCAGTCCTTTATCCGGGACAGGATTTCATTCACCCCTCCACTTT.

The CDR3 protein is CASRTSVGTQYF. The CDR3 region has the DNA TGTGCCAGTCGGACTAGCGTTGGTACCCAGTACTTC. This rearrangement joins TRBV19 to TRBJ2-5; 9 bases are shared with TRBD2. V shed 8 bases, J shed 8 bases, and the junction held 6 bases outside the gene matches. The CDR3 spans 12 residues. The germline CDR1 and CDR2 sequences are LNHDA and SQIVND (reference sequence).

The rearrangement joins TRBV28 to TRBJ1-1, with D possibly matching TRBD1 (6 bases). CDR1 and CDR2 from the germline V gene are MDHEN and SYDVKM. The CDR3 sequence is 11 residues long. The V gene lost 6 bases and the J gene lost 8 bases, with 10 bases spanning the gap. The CDR3 DNA reads TGTGCCAGCAGGGGGGCCCTCGAAGCTTTCTTT. It codes for CASRGALEAFF.

This clone was seen a few times. The chain uses TRBV5-1 and TRBJ2-7, with D possibly TRBD1 on 6 matching bases. The V gene lost 3 bases and the J gene lost 5 bases, with 9 bases spanning the gap. Germline assignment: CDR1 SGHRS and CDR2 YFSETQ. The CDR3 covers 12 residues. In DNA form, the CDR3 reads TGCGCCAGCAGCTCAGCAGGGGACGAGCAGTACTTC. Translated, it gives CASSSAGDEQYF.

This clone was seen a single time. The chain joins TRBV6-5 to TRBJ1-2; TRBD1 aligns across 9 bases. Germline assignment: CDR1 MNHEY and CDR2 SVGAGI. The J segment lost 4 bases and the V segment lost 2 bases, leaving 2 bases of the junction unmatched. The CDR3 covers 14 residues. The CDR3 region is CASSYTGGGYGYTF. CDR3 nucleotide sequence: TGTGCCAGCAGTTACACAGGGGGCGGCTATGGCTACACCTTC.

This chain connects TRBV6-1 to TRBJ2-5, with 8 positions matching TRBD1. Trimming took 4 bases from V and 5 from J; bases not matched to a gene: 12. From germline, CDR1 is MNHNS and CDR2 SASEGT. CDR3 length equals 16 residues. The CDR3 region has the DNA TGTGCCAGCAGTGGCCCGAGGACAGGGATCGTGGAGACCCAGTACTTC. Translation gives CASSGPRTGIVETQYF.

The chain joins TRBV5-1 to TRBJ1-6; D unresolved. With 3 bases removed from V and 3 bases from J, the gap between germline ends came to 13 bases. CDR1 is SGHRS, CDR2 YFSETQ, per germline. The CDR3 length is 16 residues. The CDR3 coding sequence is TGCGCCAGCAGCTCCGGGAGCTCGGGCTATAATTCACCCCTCCACTTT. Translating gives CASSSGSSGYNSPLHF. Complete variable domain (other parts from reference TRBV5-1 and TRBJ1-6): KAGVTQTPRYLIKTRGQQVTLSCSPISGHRSVSWYQQTPGQGLQFLFEYFSETQRNKGNFPGRFSGRQFSNSRSEMNVSTLELGDSALYLCASSSGSSGYNSPLHFGNGTRLTVT.

The rearrangement uses TRBV7-9 and TRBJ1-2; no clear D. Germline-derived CDR1 and CDR2 are SEHNR and FQNEAQ (reference sequence). The CDR3 is made up of 14 amino acids. The V end was cut by 2 bases, the J end by 0 bases, with 7 bases between. The CDR3 reads CASSLLAANYGYTF. The CDR3 nucleotides read TGTGCCAGCAGCTTACTGGCAGCTAACTATGGCTACACCTTC.

The chain uses TRBV10-3 and TRBJ1-1, with D possibly TRBD1 on 5 matching bases. Germline CDR1 is ENHRY and CDR2 is SYGVKD. The CDR3 is 16 amino acids. V lost 3 bases and J 2 bases, leaving 16 bases between the germline ends. CDR3 region: CAISDVAGKGNTEAFF. Written as DNA, the CDR3 is TGTGCCATCAGTGATGTGGCAGGGAAAGGAAACACTGAAGCTTTCTTT.

The genes are TRBV19 and TRBJ2-2; TRBD2 is a possible D gene (5 bases). The CDR3 extends over 15 amino acids. CDR1 and CDR2 (germline): LNHDA, SQIVND (reference sequence). V lost 10 bases, J lost 5 bases, and 20 bases lay in between. The CDR3 DNA reads as TGTGCCACCGAATTGGAGGCAGGCTTAACCGGGGAGCTGTTTTTT. Translated, it gives CATELEAGLTGELFF.

This chain links TRBV5-1 with TRBJ2-7; 12 bases are a match to TRBD1. The CDR3 length is 16 residues. Germline-derived CDR1 and CDR2 are SGHRS and YFSETQ. J gave up 4 bases and V 2 bases, and 7 bases lay outside the gene matches. Here the CDR3 reads CASSLGTGGIGYEQYF. The DNA of the CDR3 is TGCGCCAGCAGCTTAGGGACAGGGGGCATCGGGTACGAGCAGTACTTC.

The chain uses TRBV25-1 and TRBJ2-1; perhaps TRBD2 as D (6 bases). The CDR3 is made up of 17 amino acids. The germline V and J ends were trimmed by 3 bases and 2 bases, with 17 bases remaining between them. The V gene's germline CDR1 is MGHDK and CDR2 SYGVNS. The CDR3 protein is CASSDLGGPSTYNEQFF. The CDR3 region has the DNA TGTGCCAGCAGTGATTTAGGAGGGCCGTCGACCTACAATGAGCAGTTCTTC.

This chain links TRBV6-6 with TRBJ2-7; 10 nucleotides agree with TRBD1. CDR1 MNHNY and CDR2 SVGAGI come from the germline V gene (reference sequence). After removal of 2 bases from V and 5 bases from J, the junction contained 6 bases not matched to a gene. This CDR3 contains 15 residues. CDR3 DNA sequence: TGTGCCAGCAGTTACGGGGGACAGGGGAGCGACGAGCAGTACTTC. This encodes CASSYGGQGSDEQYF.